This section outlines one T cell receptor beta chain sequence together with its context. Its recognized antigen is unknown. The record has no base qualities; no much larger clone is one base away. TCR CDR3 regions were amplified from genomic DNA by multiplex PCR using the deep immunoSEQ assay. Extracted genomic DNA from each cell subset was distributed evenly across all wells of several immunoSEQ 96-well plates, and each plate was treated as a replicate. For sorted subsets, about 220 ng of genomic DNA, equivalent to roughly 33,000 T cell genomes, went into each replicate PCR. Purified libraries were quantified with a Qubit 3.0 fluorometer, sized on a Bioanalyzer 2100, and re-quantified with the KAPA Library Quantification kit. Every immunoSEQ 96-well plate was sequenced on a separate single-read 150-cycle Illumina NextSeq 550 flow cell. From the authors' description of their analysis: Because the immunoSEQ output held only junctional sequences and lacked quality scores, the filtering could not match the filtering applied to full-length reads. Sequences were annotated with PyIR, a Python wrapper for IgBLAST v1.9, using IMGT germline references to assign V/J genes and CDR3. Reads with weak V/J assignments (E-value above 1e-6), missing CDR3, stop codons, out-of-frame junctions, or ambiguous translated residues were removed. V3J clonotypes were defined by identical inferred V gene, J gene, and CDR3 amino acid sequence. Percentage overlap between repertoires was calculated by dividing the number of shared unique clonotypes by the size of the smaller repertoire. Three approaches were used to assess repertoire richness: RTK rarefaction, the Chao1 estimator, and Recon v2.1 estimates of unobserved clonotypes. Generation probabilities were computed with OLGA for all TCRbeta clonotypes obtained by the gDNA method from several donors. TCRdb retrieved this table from immuneACCESS and kept in-frame rearrangements only. Not all clones are present; in checked studies, unresolved V genes account for under half, and no reason is known for the remainder. The V and J calls and clone size were taken over from that table, and D and trimming were inferred from the DNA. In this sample the table shows more than 1,200,000 clones, less than 99% of which occur a single time. Of the sample, around 0.38% falls within the top ten clones.

These data are taken from a study of shared clonotypes between healthy human individuals (dated by TCRdb to the early 2020s). For the study in its entirety: The cohort comprised two women and a few men aged 18 to 49 years. Per donor, three plates each were used for CD4 naive and CD4 memory, two for CD8 naive, and one for CD8 memory. To estimate repertoire size and how much clonotypes are shared between individuals, the study performed deep sequencing of blood TCR repertoires from about 5 healthy adults. To increase sequencing depth and limit assay-specific biases, TCR repertoire library preparation and sequencing were carried out by different laboratories using diverse techniques. Each donor's leukapheresis produced roughly between about 0.85 and 10 billion PBMCs. Results the study describes overall, beyond this receptor: Higher generation probabilities were observed for clonotypes shared by all four sorted-subset donors than for non-shared clonotypes. Larger estimated clonotype richness was generally found for naive subsets than for memory subsets. Based on pairwise subsampling, the degree of clonotype sharing among donors was expected to be affected by sequencing depth. Even with the large sequencing depth, rarefaction of the sorted-subset datasets indicated that sequencing was incomplete. The genetic and exposure-history diversity represented was limited by the small number of donors. Sampling was limited to blood, and TCR repertoires in tissue likely differ from TCR repertoires in blood. When a few donors were compared, the shared fraction of clonotypes was 5% to 6.5% for naive CD4, roughly 3.3% for naive CD8, more than 2% for memory CD4, and 0.3% to 0.5% for memory CD8.

The donors were healthy, HIV-negative adults who had no recently reported acute infections or vaccinations. All donors were Caucasian adults living in Nashville, Tennessee, USA. Magnetic negative selection was used to enrich CD4+ T cells, after which naive cells were positively selected on CD45RA and the negative fraction became the memory subset. Blood was obtained by leukapheresis, after which PBMCs were separated by Ficoll-Histopaque density gradient centrifugation and cryopreserved in liquid nitrogen vapor phase. Analytical flow cytometry was used to check the purity and quantity of every magnetically sorted T cell population. Genomic DNA was isolated from every sorted fraction and measured by UV absorbance on a Nanodrop 2000c. From the cysteine through the phenylalanine, the CDR3 covers 13 amino acids. The CDR3 DNA has 39 bases and is translated from base 1. According to the germline V gene, CDR1 reads SGHDT and CDR2 reads YYEEEE. A distance of 10 bases separates the germline ends of V and J, which lose 6 bases and 1 base respectively.

The source is a man under 40 in good health. Material for sequencing was naive CD4+ T cells sorted from blood. This specimen's cell subset or site label, per the study, means: CD45RA+ positively selected. This chain is built from TRBV5-6 and TRBJ2-5, with the D gene uncertain. At the DNA level, the sequence is TGTGCCAGCACCCGGCCCGGCCAAGAGACCCAGTACTTC. Its protein is CASTRPGQETQYF.